What follows describes a single T cell receptor beta chain. The data belong to a study of cytomegalovirus exposure and HLA in healthy donors. V was clipped by 2 bases and J by 5 bases; unmatched bases: 8. The CDR3 runs to 16 residues. The germline V gene encodes CDR1 MGHRA and CDR2 YSYEKL. Generated by immunoSEQ multiplex PCR, the TCRdb table keeps only in-frame clones and is missing some. The sample lists under 200,000 clones, 96% seen once, with around 0.9% in the top ten. This clonotype was obtained from a woman aged 18 to 35 in good health and CMV-seronegative. The chain couples TRBV4-1 to TRBJ1-5; 8 bases are shared with TRBD1. Sequencing used PBMCs. The CDR3 coding sequence is TGCGCCAGCAGCCAATTTACAGGGGGGGCGGATCAGCCCCAGCATTTT. It encodes CASSQFTGGADQPQHF.